These 3 T cell receptor beta chains were sequenced from one sample in a study of patients and donors after allogeneic stem cell transplantation. TCRdb reanalysed the RT-PCR reads using MiXCR and keeps one entry per CDR3 protein. The data show about 31,000 distinct CDR3 sequences, with 6.8% seen just once and approximately 35% held by the top ten. Sequencing was performed on blood, either unsorted or a sorted T cell fraction (not recorded which). The source is a human donor who was either an allogeneic HSCT recipient or a stem cell or donor lymphocyte infusion donor (not recorded which). It is not recorded whose cells these are; they may come from a transplant donor.

The V call is TRBV7-6, the J call TRBJ2-3, with D unresolved. The CDR3 is made up of 12 amino acids. Trimming removed 5 bases at V and 4 bases at J, with 7 bases between. Germline V gives CDR1 SGHVS, CDR2 FNYEAQ. The CDR3 sequence: CASSPQSDTQYF. The CDR3 coding sequence is TGTGCCAGCAGCCCCCAGTCAGATACGCAGTATTTT.

The chain uses TRBV18 and TRBJ2-6, with TRBD1 matching over 8 bases. The CDR3 consists of 18 residues. Germline V CDR1 and CDR2: KGHSH, LQKENI. The ends lost 2 bases at V and 0 bases at J; junction bases unmatched: 6. DNA for the CDR3: TGTGCCAGCTCACCAATCAGGGGGCTTGACTCTGGGGCCAACGTCCTGACTTTC. Protein: CASSPIRGLDSGANVLTF.

In this sample, this clonotype turned up a few times. The genes are TRBV19 and TRBJ1-2; TRBD1 might be the D (6 bases). Germline CDR1 is LNHDA and CDR2 is SQIVND (reference sequence). V was clipped by 5 bases and J by 7 bases, with 11 bases between them. CDR3 size: 12 residues. The DNA for the CDR3 is TGTGCCAGTAGTCAACAGGGAGTTGGCTACACCTTC. Its protein is CASSQQGVGYTF.